The TCR beta chain described here comes from a study of blood T cells in healthy people across ages. Primers used in a second PCR of roughly 6 to 12 cycles were a sample-barcoded 5' primer and a J-beta primer mix. TCRdb re-derived calls from the 5' RACE reads in MiXCR, one entry per CDR3 protein. The table records roughly 680,000 distinct CDR3 sequences, over 45% of them present only once. Germline CDR1 MNHEY, CDR2 SMNVEV (reference sequence). This CDR3 contains 17 residues. Details on this clonotype: The junction does not match germline at one end; this may be a read error.

The chain has TRBV27 and TRBJ2-2; 9 bases are shared with TRBD2. Sequenced sample: blood. This clonotype originated in a woman between 55 and 75 years old in good health. CDR3 amino acids: CQRTLIRLAANTGELFF. The CDR3 DNA sequence: TGCCAGCGAACCCTCATCCGACTAGCGGCGAACACCGGGGAGCTGTTTTTT.